Included here is one TCR beta chain sequence, with context. Its target is unknown. The data originate from a study of PD-1 blockade in mismatch repair-deficient tumors. Every patient had mismatch repair deficiency by PCR or immunohistochemistry. Three pembrolizumab responders had their TCRs sequenced. The data were produced by immunoSEQ multiplex PCR, yet TCRdb's version contains in-frame clones alone and is incomplete. Of some 130,000 clones in the sample, approximately 91% were seen once. Trimming removed 1 base at V and 3 bases at J, with 12 bases between. The CDR3 is made up of 15 amino acids. Germline V CDR1 and CDR2: SEHNR, FQNEAQ (reference sequence). Broader study findings: Rapid post-treatment expansion, then contraction, generally preceding radiologic response, marked tumor-resident clones.

The sequence was collected from an adult with mismatch repair-deficient cancer. The starting material was peripheral blood, obtained about 17 months after starting pembrolizumab. V is TRBV7-9 and J is TRBJ1-2; D is unresolved. CDR3 bases: TGTGCCAGCAGCTTAGGCTCCAAACGCCACTATGGCTACACCTTC. Translated: CASSLGSKRHYGYTF.